This T cell receptor beta chain was identified in a study of beta chain features in type 1 diabetes. This clone has just a few counts. The CDR3 runs 13 residues. Trimming stripped 3 bases from V and 4 bases from J, with 12 bases between. Per the germline V gene, CDR1 is GTSNPN and CDR2 is SVGIG (reference sequence). Sequenced material consisted of expressed TCRB transcripts (all of the isolated RNA was reverse transcribed). Using immunoSEQ multiplex PCR, the repertoire was profiled, and TCRdb retains in-frame clones only, with some absent. The sample lists some 230,000 clones, 7.5% to 10% seen once, with about 0.037% in the top ten.

Material: naive CD4+ T cells from blood. The rearrangement uses TRBV30 and TRBJ1-2, with D possibly matching TRBD1 (5 bases). The sequence was obtained from a woman aged 18-29 years in good health. The CDR3 spells CAWSAWGSYGYTF. The CDR3 nucleotides read TGTGCCTGGAGCGCCTGGGGCAGCTATGGCTACACCTTC.